This T cell receptor (beta chain) was captured in a study of regulatory T cells in long-lasting Graves disease. As to time point: persistent/refractory GD, antithyroid drugs over 5 years with positive TRAb. PBMC RNA was the source of the TCR library. This clonotype has more than one count but fewer than ten. The antigen is not known. The study, taken as a whole, reports: Relative to new patients (approximately 1,000), persistent patients exhibited greater sharing of public clonotypes (approximately 2,700).

HTBI primers from iRepertoire and Arm-PCR of CDR3 regions yielded the TCR beta libraries. MiXCR, run by TCRdb on the multiplex PCR reads, gives a single entry per CDR3 protein. The sample lists about 470,000 distinct CDR3 sequences, around 21% occurring once. This TCR came from a female donor with Graves disease. The material sequenced was peripheral blood mononuclear cells (PBMCs), taken when the disease was refractory, from a patient treated with antithyroid drugs.

This chain's CDR3 is CASSYAASGTYEQYF. The CDR3 DNA is TGTGCCAGCAGTTATGCGGCTAGCGGGACCTACGAGCAGTACTTC. The chain uses TRBV6-5 and TRBJ2-7; 9 bases are shared with TRBD2. Losses at the gene ends were 3 bases for V and 2 bases for J; bases not matched to a gene: 5. CDR1 and CDR2 (germline): MNHEY, SVGAGI. The CDR3 length is 15 residues.